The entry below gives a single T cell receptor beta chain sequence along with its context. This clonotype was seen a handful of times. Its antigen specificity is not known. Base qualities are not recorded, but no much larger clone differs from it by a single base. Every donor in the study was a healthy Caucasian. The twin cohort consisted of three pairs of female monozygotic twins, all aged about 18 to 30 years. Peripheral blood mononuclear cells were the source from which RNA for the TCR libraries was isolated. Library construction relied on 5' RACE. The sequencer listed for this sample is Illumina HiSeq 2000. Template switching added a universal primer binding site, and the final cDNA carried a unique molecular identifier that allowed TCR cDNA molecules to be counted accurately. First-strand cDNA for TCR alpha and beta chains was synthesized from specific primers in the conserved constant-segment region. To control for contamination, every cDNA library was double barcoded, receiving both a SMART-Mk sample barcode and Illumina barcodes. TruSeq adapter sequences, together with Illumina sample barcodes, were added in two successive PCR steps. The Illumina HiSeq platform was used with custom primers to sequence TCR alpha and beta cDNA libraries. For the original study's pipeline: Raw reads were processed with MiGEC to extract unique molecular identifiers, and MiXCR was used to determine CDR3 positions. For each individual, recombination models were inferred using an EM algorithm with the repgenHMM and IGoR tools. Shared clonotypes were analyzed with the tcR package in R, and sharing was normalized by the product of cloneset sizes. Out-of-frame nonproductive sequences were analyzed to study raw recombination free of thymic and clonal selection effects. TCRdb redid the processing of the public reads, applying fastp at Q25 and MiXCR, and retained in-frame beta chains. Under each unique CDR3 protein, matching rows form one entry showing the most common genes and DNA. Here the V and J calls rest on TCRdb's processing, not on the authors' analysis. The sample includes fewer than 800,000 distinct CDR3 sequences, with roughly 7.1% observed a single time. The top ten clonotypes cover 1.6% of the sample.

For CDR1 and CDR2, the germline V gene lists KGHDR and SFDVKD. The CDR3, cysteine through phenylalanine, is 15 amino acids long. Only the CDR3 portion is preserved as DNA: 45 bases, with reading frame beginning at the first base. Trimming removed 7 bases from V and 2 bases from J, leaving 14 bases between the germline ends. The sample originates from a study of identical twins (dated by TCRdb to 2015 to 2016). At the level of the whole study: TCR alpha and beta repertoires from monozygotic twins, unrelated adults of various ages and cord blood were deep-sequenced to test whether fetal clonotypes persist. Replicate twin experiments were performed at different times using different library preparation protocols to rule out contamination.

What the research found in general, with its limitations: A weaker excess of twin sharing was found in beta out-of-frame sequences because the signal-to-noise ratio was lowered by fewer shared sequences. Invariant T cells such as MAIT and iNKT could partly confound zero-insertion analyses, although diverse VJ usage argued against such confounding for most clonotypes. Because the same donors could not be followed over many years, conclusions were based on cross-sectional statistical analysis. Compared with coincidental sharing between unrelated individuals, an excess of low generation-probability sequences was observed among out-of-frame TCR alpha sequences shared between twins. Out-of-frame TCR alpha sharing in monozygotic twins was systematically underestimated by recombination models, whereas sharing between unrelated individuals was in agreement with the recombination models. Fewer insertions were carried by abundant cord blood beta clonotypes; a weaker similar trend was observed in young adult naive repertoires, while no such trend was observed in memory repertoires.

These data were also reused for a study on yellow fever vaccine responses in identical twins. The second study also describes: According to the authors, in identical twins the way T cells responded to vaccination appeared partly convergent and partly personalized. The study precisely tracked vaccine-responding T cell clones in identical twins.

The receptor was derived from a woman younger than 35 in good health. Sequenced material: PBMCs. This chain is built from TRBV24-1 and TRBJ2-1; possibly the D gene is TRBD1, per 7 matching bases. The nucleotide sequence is TGTGCCACCAGCCAGGGGGGTAAGACCTACAATGAGCAGTTCTTC. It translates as CATSQGGKTYNEQFF.